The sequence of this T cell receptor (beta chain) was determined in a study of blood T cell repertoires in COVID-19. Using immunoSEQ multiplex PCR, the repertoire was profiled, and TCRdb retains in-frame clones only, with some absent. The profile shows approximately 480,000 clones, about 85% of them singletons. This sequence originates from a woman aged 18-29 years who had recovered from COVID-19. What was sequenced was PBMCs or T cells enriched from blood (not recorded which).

The CDR3 protein is CASSIRRQGYGYEQYF. CDR3 sequence (DNA): TGTGCCAGTAGTATACGGCGGCAGGGGTACGGGTACGAGCAGTACTTC. The chain couples TRBV19 to TRBJ2-7; tentative D call: TRBD1 (6 bases). Germline V gene sequence: CDR1 LNHDA, CDR2 SQIVND (reference sequence). V lost 2 bases and J lost 4, with 18 bases in between. CDR3 length equals 16 residues.